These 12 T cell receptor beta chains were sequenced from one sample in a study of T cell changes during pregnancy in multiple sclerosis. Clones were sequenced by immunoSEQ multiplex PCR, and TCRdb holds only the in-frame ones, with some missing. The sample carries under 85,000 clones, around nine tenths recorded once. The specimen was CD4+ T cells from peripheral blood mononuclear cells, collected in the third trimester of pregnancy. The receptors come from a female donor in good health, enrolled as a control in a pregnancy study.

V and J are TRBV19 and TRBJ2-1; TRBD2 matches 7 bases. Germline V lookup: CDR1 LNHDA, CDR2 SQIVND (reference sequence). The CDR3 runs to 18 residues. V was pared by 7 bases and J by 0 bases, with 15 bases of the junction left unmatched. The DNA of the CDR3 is TGTGCCAGTAAGGAAGGGCGCAGTTGGGGGGGCTCCTACAATGAGCAGTTCTTC. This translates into CASKEGRSWGGSYNEQFF. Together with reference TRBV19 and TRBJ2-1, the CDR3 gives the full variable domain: DGGITQSPKYLFRKEGQNVTLSCEQNLNHDAMYWYRQDPGQGLRLIYYSQIVNDFQKGDIAEGYSVSREKKESFPLTVTSAQKNPTAFYLCASKEGRSWGGSYNEQFFGPGTRLTVL.

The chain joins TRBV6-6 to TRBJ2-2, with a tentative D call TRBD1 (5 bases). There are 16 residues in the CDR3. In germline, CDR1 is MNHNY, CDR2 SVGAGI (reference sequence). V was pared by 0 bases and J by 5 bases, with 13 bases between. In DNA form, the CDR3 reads TGTGCCAGCAGTTACTCGTACAGGTCCATTACCGGGGAGCTGTTTTTT. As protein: CASSYSYRSITGELFF.

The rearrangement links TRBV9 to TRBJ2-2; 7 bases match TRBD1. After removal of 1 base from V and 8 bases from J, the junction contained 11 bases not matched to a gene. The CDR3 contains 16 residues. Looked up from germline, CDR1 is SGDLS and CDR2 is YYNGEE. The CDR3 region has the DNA TGTGCCAGCAGCGTACCTCTGAACAGGGGTTCTGGGGAGCTGTTTTTT. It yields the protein CASSVPLNRGSGELFF.

CDR3 nucleotides: TGTGCCAGCAGCCAAGATCGGTATCTATACAATGAGCAGTTCTTC. Its translation is CASSQDRYLYNEQFF. V is TRBV4-2 and J is TRBJ2-1, with D uncertain. Trimming removed 0 bases from V and 4 bases from J, with 10 bases in between. Germline-derived CDR1 and CDR2 are LGHNA and YNFKEQ. The CDR3 is 15 residues long.

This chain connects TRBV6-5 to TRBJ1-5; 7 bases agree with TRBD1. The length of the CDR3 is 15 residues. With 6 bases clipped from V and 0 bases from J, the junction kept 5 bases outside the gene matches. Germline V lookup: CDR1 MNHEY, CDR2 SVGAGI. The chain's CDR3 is CASRSGGYSNQPQHF. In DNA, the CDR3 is TGTGCCAGCAGGTCAGGGGGATATAGCAATCAGCCCCAGCATTTT.

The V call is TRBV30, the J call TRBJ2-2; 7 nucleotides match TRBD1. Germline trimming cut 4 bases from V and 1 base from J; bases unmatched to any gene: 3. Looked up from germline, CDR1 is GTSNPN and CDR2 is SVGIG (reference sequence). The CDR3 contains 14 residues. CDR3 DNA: TGTGCCTGGAAGAGGGGGCAGAACACCGGGGAGCTGTTTTTT. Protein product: CAWKRGQNTGELFF.

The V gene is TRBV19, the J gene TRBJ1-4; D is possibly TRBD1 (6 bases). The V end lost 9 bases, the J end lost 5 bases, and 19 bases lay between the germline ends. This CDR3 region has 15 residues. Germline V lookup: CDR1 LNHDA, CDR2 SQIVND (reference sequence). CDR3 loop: CASNGQYLVNEKLFF. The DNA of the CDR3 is TGTGCCAGCAACGGACAGTATTTGGTCAATGAAAAACTGTTTTTT.

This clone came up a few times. CDR3 residues: CAWSITTGTTEAFF. CDR3 coding DNA: TGTGCCTGGAGTATAACGACAGGGACCACTGAAGCTTTCTTT. The V call is TRBV30, the J call TRBJ1-1; 7 bases agree with TRBD1. The ends lost 2 bases at V and 4 bases at J; junction bases unmatched: 7. This CDR3 contains 14 residues. The germline V gene encodes CDR1 GTSNPN and CDR2 SVGIG (reference sequence). Supplemented by reference TRBV30 and TRBJ1-1, the full variable domain reads SQTIHQWPATLVQPVGSPLSLECTVEGTSNPNLYWYRQAAGRGLQLLFYSVGIGQISSEVPQNLSASRPQDRQFILSSKKLLLSDSGFYLCAWSITTGTTEAFFGQGTRLTVV.

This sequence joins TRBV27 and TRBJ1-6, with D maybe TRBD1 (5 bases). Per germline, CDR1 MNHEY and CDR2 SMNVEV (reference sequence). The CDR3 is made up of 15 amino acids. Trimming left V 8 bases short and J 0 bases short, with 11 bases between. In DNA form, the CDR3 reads TGTGCCAGCGGGGCAGGCCTCTCCTATAATTCACCCCTCCACTTT. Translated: CASGAGLSYNSPLHF.

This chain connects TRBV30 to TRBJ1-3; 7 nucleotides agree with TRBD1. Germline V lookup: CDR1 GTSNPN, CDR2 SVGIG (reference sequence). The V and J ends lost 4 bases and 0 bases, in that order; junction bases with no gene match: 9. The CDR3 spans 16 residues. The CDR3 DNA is TGTGCCTGGAAAGTCCGGGACAGTTACTCTGGAAACACCATATATTTT. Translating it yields CAWKVRDSYSGNTIYF.

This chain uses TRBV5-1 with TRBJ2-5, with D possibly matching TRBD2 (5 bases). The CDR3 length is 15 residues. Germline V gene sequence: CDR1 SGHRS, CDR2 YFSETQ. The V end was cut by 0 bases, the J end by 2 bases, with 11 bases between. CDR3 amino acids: CASSLAVQRQETQYF. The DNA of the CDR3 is TGCGCCAGCAGCTTGGCCGTCCAGCGGCAAGAGACCCAGTACTTC.

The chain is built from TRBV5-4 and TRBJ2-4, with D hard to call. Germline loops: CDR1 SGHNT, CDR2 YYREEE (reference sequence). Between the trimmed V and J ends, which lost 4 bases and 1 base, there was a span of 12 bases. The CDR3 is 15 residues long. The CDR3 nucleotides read TGTGCCAGCAGCCCCTCGTGGGCGGCCAAAAACATTCAGTACTTC. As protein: CASSPSWAAKNIQYF. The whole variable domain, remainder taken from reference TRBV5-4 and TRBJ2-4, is ETGVTQSPTHLIKTRGQQVTLRCSSQSGHNTVSWYQQALGQGPQFIFQYYREEENGRGNFPPRFSGLQFPNYSSELNVNALELDDSALYLCASSPSWAAKNIQYFGAGTRLSVL.